This passage covers 3 T cell receptor beta chains from one sample sequenced in a study of cytomegalovirus exposure and HLA in healthy donors (dated by TCRdb to about 2017). Library construction relied on the immunoSEQ multiplex PCR assay. For the multiplex PCR, a mixture combining 60 forward primers for TCR Vbeta segments and 13 reverse primers for TCR Jbeta segments was used. The clones in this table, taken by TCRdb from immuneACCESS, are in-frame only. Not every clone is retained; where verified, under half of the shortfall comes from an unresolved V gene, and the cause of the rest is unknown. The sample data list some 120,000 clones, and roughly 75% of these were observed just once. Over 2.5% of the sample is in the top ten clones. Sequenced input: PBMCs. The receptors here all came from a woman between 45 and 65 years old in good health and CMV-seronegative.

V gene TRBV6-5 combines with J gene TRBJ2-3, with 9 bases lining up with TRBD2. This CDR3 contains 15 residues. Looked up from germline, CDR1 is MNHEY and CDR2 is SVGAGI. Unmatched junction bases numbered 4, after V lost 4 bases and J lost 2 bases. CDR3 residues: CASSWGGRATDTQYF. For the CDR3, the DNA is TGTGCCAGCAGTTGGGGCGGGAGGGCCACAGATACGCAGTATTTT.

This sequence joins TRBV19 and TRBJ1-3; D unclear. The germline CDR1 and CDR2 sequences are LNHDA and SQIVND (reference sequence). V lost 5 bases and J lost 0, with 11 bases in between. The CDR3 contains 15 residues. In DNA form, the CDR3 reads TGTGCCAGTAGTCCCCAGTTCTCCTCTGGAAACACCATATATTTT. The encoded protein is CASSPQFSSGNTIYF.

The CDR3 DNA sequence: TGTGCCACCTCAGAGAACACCGGGGAGCTGTTTTTT. Translation gives CATSENTGELFF. The chain employs TRBV25-1 and TRBJ2-2, with D unclear. Germline V lookup: CDR1 MGHDK, CDR2 SYGVNS. The ends were cut back, 10 bases at V and 1 base at J, with 7 bases in the middle. This CDR3 is 12 amino acids long.